The source of this TCR beta chain is a study of vaccination and CD4 T cells after COVID-19. The CDR3 consists of 15 residues. Trimming took 6 bases from V and 5 from J; bases not matched to a gene: 10. Per the germline V gene, CDR1 is MNHNS and CDR2 is SASEGT. Concerning this clonotype: Antigen: not known.

Sequencing of DNA taken from cultured CD4+ T cells relied on the Oncomine TCR Beta short-read assay. TCRdb processed the PCR reads anew with MiXCR; each CDR3 protein has one entry. There are some 10,000 distinct CDR3 sequences in the sample; over 55% occur only once, and 20% to 30% lies in the top ten. Treatment defined: roughly 11-day PBMC culture with coronavirus spike peptide pools or control peptides (ViraFEST assay). Material for sequencing was CD4+ T cells from blood, cultured in vitro. The rearrangement links TRBV6-1 to TRBJ2-3; TRBD1 matches at 8 bases. The origin of this receptor is a human donor who had recovered from COVID-19. CDR3 DNA sequence: TGTGCCAGCAGCAAAACGAGGACAGGGCAAGATACGCAGTATTTT. It translates to CASSKTRTGQDTQYF.